This T cell receptor beta chain was found in a study of regulatory T cells in long-lasting Graves disease. Study-wide results and limits: TRBV28, TRBJ1-2 and TRBJ2-5 were segments that persistent disease favored.

This clonotype was counted ten times or more. What it binds is not known. To make TCR beta libraries, researchers used iRepertoire HTBI primers and Arm-PCR of CDR3 regions. MiXCR, applied by TCRdb to the multiplex PCR reads, yields one record per CDR3 protein. The sample yields more than 300,000 distinct CDR3 sequences, around 16% seen once. Time point of the sample: newly diagnosed GD, antithyroid drugs for less than 3 months. PBMCs provided the RNA from which the TCR library was made. V lost 3 bases and J lost 3, with 13 bases in between. Germline loops: CDR1 SGHDT, CDR2 YYEEEE. The CDR3 runs to 16 residues.

This TCR was sampled from a female donor with Graves disease. This specimen was peripheral blood mononuclear cells (PBMCs), taken at new diagnosis, from a patient treated with antithyroid drugs. This sequence joins TRBV5-6 and TRBJ1-6; D not certain. CDR3: CASSSHRRFYNSPLHF. The CDR3 bases are TGTGCCAGCAGCTCCCACCGGCGGTTCTATAATTCACCCCTCCACTTT.